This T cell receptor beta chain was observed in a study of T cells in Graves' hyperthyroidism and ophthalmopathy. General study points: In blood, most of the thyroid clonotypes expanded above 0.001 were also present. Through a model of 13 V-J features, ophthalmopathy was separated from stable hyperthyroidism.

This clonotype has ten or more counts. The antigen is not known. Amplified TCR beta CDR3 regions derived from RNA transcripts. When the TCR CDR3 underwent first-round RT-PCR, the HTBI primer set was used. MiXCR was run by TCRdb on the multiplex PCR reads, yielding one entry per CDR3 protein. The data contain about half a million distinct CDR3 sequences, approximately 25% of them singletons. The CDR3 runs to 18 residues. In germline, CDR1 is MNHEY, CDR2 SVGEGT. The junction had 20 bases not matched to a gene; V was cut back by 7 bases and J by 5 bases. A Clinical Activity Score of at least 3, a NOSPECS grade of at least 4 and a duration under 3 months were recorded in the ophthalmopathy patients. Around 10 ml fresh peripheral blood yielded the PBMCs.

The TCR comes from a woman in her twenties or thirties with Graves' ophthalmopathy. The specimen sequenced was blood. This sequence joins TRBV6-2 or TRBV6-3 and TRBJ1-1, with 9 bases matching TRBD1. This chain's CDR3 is CASNPSPGTGGLRTEAFF. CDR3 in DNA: TGTGCCAGCAACCCTAGCCCGGGAACAGGGGGCTTGAGGACTGAAGCTTTCTTT.